Each of the 10 T cell receptor beta chains below was sequenced from the same sample in a study of cytomegalovirus exposure and HLA in healthy donors. Use of 60 Vbeta and 13 Jbeta primers characterized the PCR. The protocol was immunoSEQ multiplex PCR, while the TCRdb copy is restricted to in-frame clones and leaves out a portion. Here the sample spans about 180,000 clones, around 80% being singletons. Specimen: PBMCs. All receptors come from a woman aged 30 to 39 in good health and CMV-seropositive.

This chain connects TRBV6-5 to TRBJ1-2; 7 bases match TRBD1. This CDR3 contains 14 residues. Germline V gene lookup returns CDR1 MNHEY and CDR2 SVGAGI. Losses at the gene ends were 2 bases for V and 3 bases for J; bases not matched to a gene: 3. The DNA for the CDR3 is TGTGCCAGCAGTTACGGACAGGCTCACTATGGCTACACCTTC. It yields the protein CASSYGQAHYGYTF.

The rearrangement uses TRBV5-4 and TRBJ2-7; TRBD1 matches 8 bases. The CDR3 has 14 amino acids. J lost 2 bases, V lost 3 bases, and 4 bases had no gene match. Germline V CDR1 and CDR2: SGHNT, YYREEE (reference sequence). The CDR3 coding sequence is TGTGCCAGCAGCTGGACAGGGAGCGCCTACGAGCAGTACTTC. Translating gives CASSWTGSAYEQYF.

The rearrangement joins TRBV6-5 to TRBJ1-2; the D gene is possibly TRBD1 (5 bases). Trimming left V 0 bases short and J 4 bases short, with 12 bases between. The CDR3 extends over 15 amino acids. Germline CDR1 reads MNHEY; CDR2 reads SVGAGI. The CDR3: CASSYSNQGGYGYTF. CDR3 bases: TGTGCCAGCAGTTACTCGAATCAGGGAGGCTATGGCTACACCTTC.

Only one count was recorded for this clone. The genes are TRBV5-5 and TRBJ2-3, with D possibly being TRBD1 (6 bases). The CDR3 spans 16 residues. Germline CDR1 is SGHKS and CDR2 is YYEKEE (reference sequence). The ends were cut back, 4 bases at V and 4 bases at J, with 19 bases in the middle. CDR3 loop: CASSPQGSIVADTQYF. DNA of the CDR3: TGTGCCAGCAGCCCACAGGGAAGCATAGTCGCAGATACGCAGTATTTT.

The gene calls are TRBV5-4 and TRBJ2-3, with D maybe TRBD2 (5 bases). This CDR3 comprises 16 residues. Trimming pared 2 bases from V and 0 bases from J, leaving 13 bases between. CDR1 is SGHNT and CDR2 is YYREEE in the germline V gene (reference sequence). CDR3: CASSFRVGGSTDTQYF. The CDR3 DNA reads as TGTGCCAGCAGCTTTCGGGTCGGAGGTAGCACAGATACGCAGTATTTT. The full variable domain, with the rest looked up from reference TRBV5-4 and TRBJ2-3, is ETGVTQSPTHLIKTRGQQVTLRCSSQSGHNTVSWYQQALGQGPQFIFQYYREEENGRGNFPPRFSGLQFPNYSSELNVNALELDDSALYLCASSFRVGGSTDTQYFGPGTRLTVL.

This rearrangement joins TRBV15 to TRBJ2-5, with TRBD2 matching over 7 bases. The CDR3 is 15 residues long. V shed 0 bases, J shed 2 bases, and the junction held 3 bases outside the gene matches. CDR1 and CDR2 (germline): LNHNV, YYDKDF (reference sequence). The CDR3 loop is CATSRDPAGQETQYF. Written as DNA, the CDR3 is TGTGCCACCAGCAGAGATCCAGCGGGGCAAGAGACCCAGTACTTC. The full variable domain, rest sourced from reference TRBV15 and TRBJ2-5, is DAMVIQNPRYQVTQFGKPVTLSCSQTLNHNVMYWYQQKSSQAPKLLFHYYDKDFNNEADTPDNFQSRRPNTSFCFLDIRSPGLGDTAMYLCATSRDPAGQETQYFGPGTRLLVL.

This clone was seen only a few times. This rearrangement joins TRBV6-1 to TRBJ1-5; the D gene is possibly TRBD1 (6 bases). The germline V and J ends were trimmed by 5 bases and 6 bases, with 17 bases remaining between them. This CDR3 has 15 amino acids. CDR1 is MNHNS, CDR2 SASEGT, per germline. The CDR3 coding sequence is TGTGCCAGCAGTCCTCAGGGGTTTTCGGGTCAGCCCCAGCATTTT. Translated, it gives CASSPQGFSGQPQHF.

This chain joins TRBV10-3 and TRBJ1-4, with D hard to call. Germline V gene lookup returns CDR1 ENHRY and CDR2 SYGVKD. V lost 0 bases and J lost 5, with 7 bases in between. The CDR3 length is 14 residues. The CDR3 reads CAISESLENEKLFF. For the CDR3, the DNA is TGTGCCATCAGTGAGTCGTTGGAGAATGAAAAACTGTTTTTT.

As concerns this clone: At one boundary the junction diverges from the germline segment, which might be a read error. V and J are TRBV4-3 and TRBJ2-3; 9 bases agree with TRBD1. The CDR3 has 14 amino acids. Germline lookup yields CDR1 LGHNA and CDR2 YSLEER. CDR3 in amino acids: CTSSWTGGTDTQYF. The CDR3 DNA follows: TGCACCAGCAGCTGGACAGGGGGCACAGATACGCAGTATTTT.

V usage is TRBV7-3 and J usage is TRBJ2-1; 11 bases match TRBD1. With 5 bases clipped from V and 8 bases from J, the junction kept 5 bases outside the gene matches. There are 14 residues in the CDR3. The germline CDR1 and CDR2 sequences are SGHTA and FQGTGA. CDR3 in DNA: TGTGCCAGCAGCCCACGGACAGGGGGCTATGAGCAGTTCTTC. This encodes CASSPRTGGYEQFF.